This T cell receptor beta chain appears in the sequencing data of a study of blood T cell repertoires in COVID-19. Germline V gene sequence: CDR1 MDHEN, CDR2 SYDVKM. With V trimmed by 7 bases and J by 3 bases, 8 bases remained unmatched. CDR3 length: 15 amino acids. The method was immunoSEQ multiplex PCR; TCRdb's version includes in-frame clones alone and lacks a portion of them. This table has about 73,000 clones, about four fifths appearing once. The TCR was taken from a woman aged 55-70 years with acute or convalescent COVID-19. The V gene is TRBV28, the J gene TRBJ1-2; 10 positions match TRBD1. The sequencing sample was made of peripheral blood. For the CDR3, the DNA is TGTGCCAGCAAGATCCCGACAGGGGGCGACTATGGCTACACCTTC. Translating it yields CASKIPTGGDYGYTF.